What follows are 17 T cell receptor delta chains derived from one specimen sequenced in a study of γδ T cells in repeated Plasmodium falciparum infection. Flow sorting of PBMC yielded separate Vgamma9/Vdelta2+ and Vdelta2-negative gammadelta T cell populations for bulk repertoire analysis. TCRdb redid the clone calls on the multiplex PCR reads with CATT. The sample carries 70,000 to 95,000 delta-chain clones, 1.4% to 1.5% recorded once. The sequenced material came from gamma-delta T cells from blood. These receptors all stem from a pool of human donors (malaria-infected and uninfected, not separated).

Concerning this clone: A read error likely explains why the TCRdb protein, taken from a much larger clone, differs from this DNA's translation at residue 9; the protein shown is translated from the DNA. The chain employs TRDV1 and TRDJ1; 9 bases align to TRDD3. Here the J gene came from matching the DNA to germline, since TCRdb omits it. CDR1 and CDR2 from the germline V gene are TSWWSYY and QGS. Trimming at V came to 0 bases and at J to 3 bases, leaving 32 bases not matched to a gene. The CDR3 is 25 amino acids. The CDR3 reads CALGELWALLRSTGGKQGEADKLIF. For the CDR3, the DNA is TGTGCTCTTGGGGAACTATGGGCGCTCCTACGTTCCACTGGGGGAAAACAGGGGGAGGCCGATAAACTCATCTTT.

This clone was recorded a few times. The likely explanation is a read error, given a far larger clone one base away. At the DNA level, this CDR3 is encoded by other sequences in the same sample as well. TRDV1 is the V gene, and the J gene was not called; the listed D gene, TRDD3, was not tested against the DNA. There are 20 residues in the CDR3. Germline assignment: CDR1 TSWWSYY and CDR2 QGS. The DNA of the CDR3 is TGTGCTCTTGGGGCTTTCCGGCGGGACTGGGGGATTCCAAGCACCGATAAACTCATCTTC. Protein sequence: CALGAFRRDWGIPSTDKLIF.

This clone was counted a few times. A far larger clone is a single base away, which makes a read error likely. The same CDR3 arises from other DNA sequences in this sample as well. This chain uses TRDV2 with TRDJ3, with TRDD3 matching 8 bases. Since TCRdb gives no J gene, matching the DNA to germline was used here to assign it. Per the germline V gene, CDR1 is GEAIGNYY and CDR2 is EKD. The CDR3 contains 18 residues. Unmatched junction bases numbered 10, after V lost 7 bases and J lost 0 bases. The CDR3 DNA reads TGTGCCTGCGATCACTGGGGGCTTAGCTCCTGGGACACCCGACAGATGTTTTTC. Translating gives CACDHWGLSSWDTRQMFF.

The table lists this clone with a few counts. The translation of this DNA and the TCRdb protein of a much larger clone differ at residue 5, probably owing to a read error; the protein shown here is translated from the DNA. The CDR3 nucleotides read TGTGCTCTTGGGGGTGGAGTCCTATGGCTGGGGGCGCACACCGATAAACTCATCTTT. Translation: CALGGGVLWLGAHTDKLIF. J is TRDJ1 and V is TRDV1; TRDD3 agrees at 7 bases. TCRdb carries no J gene annotation; the J gene was assigned here by matching the DNA with germline. V lost 4 bases, J lost 0 bases, and 17 bases stayed unmatched. CDR3 length equals 19 residues. Germline V gene sequence: CDR1 TSWWSYY, CDR2 QGS.

This clone appeared a few times. The protein held in TCRdb is that of a much larger clone and does not match this DNA's translation at residue 4, likely because of a read error; the protein shown is translated from the DNA. The chain joins TRDV2 to TRDJ2; the match to TRDD3 covers 10 bases. Germline lookup yields CDR1 GEAIGNYY and CDR2 EKD. This CDR3 comprises 15 residues. The V segment lost 6 bases and the J segment 5 bases; nucleotides outside the gene matches: 8. This chain's CDR3 is CACNSILGDTAQLFF. In DNA form, the CDR3 reads TGTGCCTGTAACTCCATACTGGGGGATACAGCACAACTCTTCTTT.

At least ten counts were recorded for this clone. The chain carries TRAV29/DV5 and TRDJ1, with TRDD3 matching 12 bases. Germline V lookup: CDR1 NSMFDY, CDR2 ISSIKDK. With 0 bases clipped from V and 0 bases from J, the junction kept 12 bases outside the gene matches. The CDR3 is 19 amino acids. The CDR3 DNA sequence: TGTGCAGCAAGCGAAAGTACTGGGGGATACTGGGATTACACCGATAAACTCATCTTT. This sequence encodes CAASESTGGYWDYTDKLIF.

This clone was found many times. The same CDR3 arises from other DNA sequences in this sample as well. DNA of the CDR3: TGTGCTCTTGGGGAACAAAAGGACTTCCTACGAACTGGGGGATACGCGGATAAACTCATCTTT. This encodes CALGEQKDFLRTGGYADKLIF. V gene TRDV1 combines with J gene TRDJ1, with 13 bases that match TRDD3. There are 21 residues in the CDR3. The germline CDR1 and CDR2 sequences are TSWWSYY and QGS. V lost 1 base to trimming and J lost 5 bases; unmatched junction nucleotides: 19.

This clone has a handful of counts. TCRdb assigns this DNA the protein of a much larger clone, which departs from its translation at residue 10; this likely reflects a read error, and the protein shown comes from translating the DNA. The chain recombines TRDV1 with TRDJ1; no firm D call. TCRdb does not report a J gene; here it was assigned by matching the DNA to germline references. Trimming shortened V by 2 bases and J by 0 bases, and 22 bases separated the two germline ends. The CDR3 totals 19 residues. Germline V CDR1 and CDR2: TSWWSYY, QGS. The DNA of the CDR3 is TGTGCTCTTGGGGAAGGCAGTGCCGCCGGGCCTAGGGACACCGATAAACTCATCTTT. It yields the protein CALGEGSAAGPRDTDKLIF.

A word on this clone: A read error likely explains why the TCRdb protein, taken from a much larger clone, differs from this DNA's translation at residue 5; the protein shown is translated from the DNA. The rearrangement uses TRDV1 and TRDJ1; 10 nucleotides match TRDD3. Since TCRdb gives no J gene, matching the DNA to germline was used here to assign it. The CDR3 loop spans 21 amino acids. J was trimmed by 3 bases and V by 4 bases; bases with no gene match: 23. In germline, CDR1 is TSWWSYY, CDR2 QGS. The CDR3 region has the DNA TGTGCTCTTGGGGGCAAATTTGAAAATTTCCCTTGGGGGATACATTCCGATAAACTCATCTTT. This encodes CALGGKFENFPWGIHSDKLIF.

As concerns this clone: The protein given by TCRdb reflects a much larger clone and differs at residue 6 from this DNA's translation, likely from a read error; the protein shown is the DNA's translation. V usage is TRDV1 and J usage is TRDJ1; 9 bases line up with TRDD3. The J gene comes from matching the DNA to germline here; TCRdb lacks it. V lost 4 bases and J lost 0; bases outside the gene matches: 21. The V gene's germline CDR1 is TSWWSYY and CDR2 QGS. There are 21 residues in the CDR3. The CDR3 nucleotides are TGTGCTCTTGGGGGACACCTCCACCTGTTACTGGGGGAAAAATACACCGATAAACTCATCTTT. Its translation is CALGGHLHLLLGEKYTDKLIF.

Only a few counts were recorded for this clone. The amino acid sequence in TCRdb belongs to a much larger clone and departs from this DNA's translation at residue 3, likely a sequencing read error; the sequence shown is translated from the DNA. The rearrangement links TRDV1 to TRDJ1; 8 bases align to TRDD3. The CDR3 length is 23 residues. Per the germline V gene, CDR1 is TSWWSYY and CDR2 is QGS. The CDR3 DNA follows: TGTGCTGTTGGGGAACTAGAAGGTCCTACGTATGCTAACTGGGGGGAGTACACCGATAAACTCATCTTT. Protein product: CAVGELEGPTYANWGEYTDKLIF.

This clone showed up just a few times. The protein recorded in TCRdb matches a much larger clone and deviates from this DNA's translation at residue 9, suggesting a read error; the protein here is obtained by translating the DNA. The rearrangement links TRDV1 to TRDJ1; 12 bases align to TRDD3. TCRdb records no J gene; here it was assigned by comparing the DNA to germline. CDR1 is TSWWSYY and CDR2 is QGS in the germline V gene. This CDR3 spans 23 amino acids. V shed 3 bases and J 0 bases; nucleotides not matched to a gene: 23. CDR3 sequence: CALGEHVTHPGNWGILYTDKLIF. The CDR3 DNA follows: TGTGCTCTTGGGGAGCATGTAACCCACCCGGGGAACTGGGGGATACTGTACACCGATAAACTCATCTTT.

As for this clone: TCRdb attributes to this sequence the protein of a much larger clone, which differs from the DNA translation at residue 15; a read error is likely, and the protein displayed is translated from the DNA. The chain links TRDV2 to TRDJ1; 13 bases fit TRDD3. Here the J gene came from matching the DNA to germline, since TCRdb omits it. Germline CDR1 reads GEAIGNYY; CDR2 reads EKD. CDR3 size: 19 residues. V lost 3 bases, J lost 8 bases, and 20 bases stayed unmatched. The CDR3 nucleotides are TGTGCCTGTGACTCAGTACTGGGGGATACGCTCGCTAGAAAGGGGAAACTCATCTTT. It translates to CACDSVLGDTLARKGKLIF.

At least ten counts were recorded for this clone. V and J are TRDV1 and TRDJ1; 9 bases map to TRDD3. The CDR3 is made up of 20 amino acids. The germline gives CDR1 TSWWSYY, CDR2 QGS. The trim removed 1 base at V and 2 bases at J, leaving 17 bases unmatched. CDR3 in amino acids: CALGERPRGYAVRLTDKLIF. In DNA, the CDR3 is TGTGCTCTTGGGGAACGACCGAGGGGATACGCGGTTCGATTGACCGATAAACTCATCTTT.

This clone was counted a few times. The protein recorded in TCRdb matches a much larger clone and deviates from this DNA's translation at residue 5, suggesting a read error; the protein here is obtained by translating the DNA. V gene TRDV1 combines with J gene TRDJ1, with D perhaps matching TRDD3 (6 bases). TCRdb offers no J gene call, so here the DNA was matched to germline to obtain one. Germline lookup yields CDR1 TSWWSYY and CDR2 QGS. V was clipped by 4 bases and J by 0 bases, with 30 bases between them. The CDR3 sequence is 21 residues long. CDR3 in DNA: TGTGCTCTTGGGGGATCTACACACAACCTTGGGTGGGGGGAGAACACCGATAAACTCATCTTT. It codes for CALGGSTHNLGWGENTDKLIF.

Only a few counts were recorded for this clone. The TCRdb protein, from a much larger clone, departs from this DNA's translation at residue 10, likely by read error; the protein shown derives from the DNA. The rearrangement joins TRDV2 to TRDJ1, with TRDD3 as a possible D gene (5 bases). No J segment appears in TCRdb, so it was assigned here by matching the sequence to germline. V was trimmed by 0 bases and J by 0 bases, leaving 25 bases between them. There are 20 residues in the CDR3. CDR1 and CDR2 (germline): GEAIGNYY, EKD. The CDR3 reads CACDTVGSGEALLYTDKLIF. CDR3 bases: TGTGCCTGTGACACCGTGGGATCAGGGGAGGCCCTCCTTTACACCGATAAACTCATCTTT.

This clone was seen many times. J is TRDJ3 and V is TRDV1; 7 bases are shared with TRDD3. Losses at the gene ends were 2 bases for V and 0 bases for J; bases not matched to a gene: 13. Per germline, CDR1 TSWWSYY and CDR2 QGS. This CDR3 comprises 21 residues. CDR3 region: CALGEIPIGGPSSWDTRQMFF. As DNA, the CDR3 is TGTGCTCTTGGGGAAATCCCGATTGGGGGACCTAGCTCCTGGGACACCCGACAGATGTTTTTC.